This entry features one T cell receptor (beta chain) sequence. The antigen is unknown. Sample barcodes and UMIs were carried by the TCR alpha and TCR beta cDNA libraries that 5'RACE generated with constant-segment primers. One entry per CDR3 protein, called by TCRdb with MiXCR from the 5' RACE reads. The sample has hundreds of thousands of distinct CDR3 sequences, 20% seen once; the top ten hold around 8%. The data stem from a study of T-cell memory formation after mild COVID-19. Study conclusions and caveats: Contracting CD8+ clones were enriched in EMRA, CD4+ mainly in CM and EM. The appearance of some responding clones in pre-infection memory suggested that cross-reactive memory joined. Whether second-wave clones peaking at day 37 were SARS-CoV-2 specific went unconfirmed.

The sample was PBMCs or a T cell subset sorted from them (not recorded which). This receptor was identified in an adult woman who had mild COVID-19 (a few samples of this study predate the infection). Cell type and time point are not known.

CDR3 sequence: CASSLNGGNYGYTF. CDR3 nucleotide sequence: TGCGCCAGCAGCTTGAACGGAGGCAACTATGGCTACACCTTC. The chain employs TRBV5-1 and TRBJ1-2; D unresolved. V dropped 1 base and J dropped 2 bases, with 9 bases sitting between them. Germline assignment: CDR1 SGHRS and CDR2 YFSETQ. The CDR3 runs 14 residues.